A single sample is the source of the 26 T cell receptor beta chains below, sequenced in a study of Graves' ophthalmopathy and Graves' hyperthyroidism. Amplification from RNA transcripts yielded the TCR beta CDR3 regions. An initial RT-PCR round employing HTBI primers preceded a second-round multiplex PCR. Using its own MiXCR run on the multiplex PCR reads, TCRdb lists one record per CDR3 protein. The data show under 200,000 distinct CDR3 sequences, with roughly two fifths seen just once and roughly 5.2% held by the top ten. Sequenced sample: peripheral blood. These receptors were obtained from a woman in her 40s with Graves' ophthalmopathy.

The rearrangement links TRBV28 to TRBJ2-7; 9 bases fit TRBD1. V shed 4 bases, J shed 6 bases, and the junction held 13 bases outside the gene matches. This CDR3 has 16 residues. Germline values: CDR1 MDHEN, CDR2 SYDVKM. The CDR3 protein is CASSSLGTGPPGEQYF. As DNA, the CDR3 is TGTGCCAGCAGTTCTCTTGGGACAGGGCCCCCCGGCGAGCAGTACTTC.

This clonotype showed up many times. The chain employs TRBV12-3 or TRBV12-4 and TRBJ2-2; 11 bases line up with TRBD2. CDR3 length: 13 amino acids. The J segment lost 6 bases and the V segment lost 6 bases, leaving 0 bases of the junction unmatched. CDR3 nucleotide sequence: TGTGCCAGCAGGGGACTAGCGGCCGGGGAGCTGTTTTTT. Protein sequence: CASRGLAAGELFF.

This clonotype was seen repeatedly, ten times or more. The CDR3 sequence is CASSSTDMPFMNTEAFF. The CDR3 DNA follows: TGTGCCAGCAGCTCCACTGACATGCCATTCATGAACACTGAAGCTTTCTTT. The genes are TRBV5-6 and TRBJ1-1; no clear D. The CDR3 has 17 residues. V was pared by 3 bases and J by 0 bases, with 18 bases between. The germline gives CDR1 SGHDT, CDR2 YYEEEE.

The chain carries TRBV12-3 or TRBV12-4 and TRBJ1-3; no reliable D call. The V gene lost 8 bases and the J gene lost 3 bases, with 14 bases spanning the gap. The CDR3 is 14 residues long. CDR3 DNA: TGTGCCAGCGGGCGGACGCGGGATGGAAACACCATATATTTT. This sequence encodes CASGRTRDGNTIYF.

This chain uses TRBV12-3 or TRBV12-4 with TRBJ1-5; 8 nucleotides agree with TRBD1. This CDR3 spans 14 amino acids. Trimming took 6 bases from V and 9 from J; bases not matched to a gene: 10. The CDR3 DNA is TGTGCCAGCAGCTATGGACAGGGACGCTTGCCCCAGCATTTT. Protein sequence: CASSYGQGRLPQHF.

In this sample, this clonotype turned up many times. V usage is TRBV5-1 and J usage is TRBJ2-2; tentatively, D is TRBD2 (7 bases). This CDR3 spans 16 amino acids. V lost 1 base and J lost 7, with 17 bases in between. CDR1 SGHRS and CDR2 YFSETQ come from the germline V gene. The DNA of the CDR3 is TGCGCCAGCAGCTTGTCCGCGGGGGCTACTGTCGGGGAGCTGTTTTTT. Translated: CASSLSAGATVGELFF.

Concerning this clonotype itself: An end of the junction does not agree with germline; a read error may underlie this. The V gene is TRBV6-2 or TRBV6-3, the J gene TRBJ2-5; D unclear. The J call is in doubt because the DNA end fits TRBJ2-7 better. The CDR3 has 12 residues. The germline CDR1 and CDR2 sequences are MNHEY and SVGEGT. CDR3 residues: CAISPEDYEQYF. CDR3 sequence (DNA): TGTGCCATCAGTCCCGAAGACTACGAGCAGTACTTC.

The chain has TRBV20-1 and TRBJ2-7; D might be TRBD1 (6 bases). The CDR3 covers 16 residues. Germline assignment: CDR1 DFQATT and CDR2 SNEGSKA (reference sequence). Deletions cut 3 bases from V and 0 bases from J, with 18 bases between. This CDR3 is CSARSQGLGFSYEQYF. As DNA, the CDR3 is TGCAGTGCTAGGTCACAGGGTTTAGGTTTCTCCTACGAGCAGTACTTC.

This clonotype was observed at least ten times. This chain joins TRBV20-1 and TRBJ1-5; D is undetermined. Germline CDR1 DFQATT, CDR2 SNEGSKA (reference sequence). The CDR3 runs to 13 residues. Between the trimmed V and J ends, which lost 1 base and 4 bases, there was a span of 8 bases. CDR3 loop: CSARVAANQPQHF. CDR3 DNA sequence: TGCAGTGCTAGAGTGGCAGCTAATCAGCCCCAGCATTTT.

The V and J genes are TRBV6-2 or TRBV6-3 and TRBJ1-1; tentatively, D is TRBD1 (6 bases). Germline-derived CDR1 and CDR2 are MNHEY and SVGEGT. The CDR3 runs 14 residues. V dropped 5 bases and J dropped 10 bases, with 20 bases sitting between them. The CDR3 sequence: CASSGQGIFNVAFF. As DNA, the CDR3 is TGTGCCAGCAGTGGGCAGGGGATCTTCAACGTAGCTTTCTTT.

This clonotype was detected once. The V and J genes are TRBV6-2 or TRBV6-3 and TRBJ2-5, with D unclear. The CDR3 runs 13 residues. Germline CDR1 is MNHEY and CDR2 is SVGEGT. V was cut by 2 bases and J by 7 bases, with 11 bases left in between. The CDR3 here is CASSYPIRGTQYF. As DNA, the CDR3 is TGTGCCAGCAGTTACCCCATCCGTGGGACCCAGTACTTC.

The V call is TRBV12-3 or TRBV12-4, the J call TRBJ1-5; D possibly corresponds to TRBD1 (5 bases). V lost 6 bases to trimming and J lost 9 bases, with 9 bases between them. The CDR3 is made up of 11 amino acids. CDR3 nucleotides: TGTGCCAGCAGCCGGGGGGGGCCCCAGCATTTT. Amino acids: CASSRGGPQHF.

This CDR3 is CASSLFRNNSPLHF. Here the CDR3 DNA reads TGTGCCAGCAGTTTGTTCAGAAATAATTCACCCCTCCACTTT. This chain links TRBV27 with TRBJ1-6; D unresolved. Germline V CDR1 and CDR2: MNHEY, SMNVEV (reference sequence). The V gene lost 3 bases and the J gene lost 5 bases, with 8 bases spanning the gap. The CDR3 is made up of 14 amino acids.

Many counts were recorded for this clonotype. The chain joins TRBV18 to TRBJ2-4; tentative D call: TRBD2 (6 bases). Trimming stripped 6 bases from V and 1 base from J, with 25 bases between. The germline V gene encodes CDR1 KGHSH and CDR2 LQKENI. This CDR3 is built from 19 residues. DNA for the CDR3: TGTGCCAGCTCCGGTTTCCTTCAGGCCGGGAGTAGGGCCAAAAACATTCAGTACTTC. Translating gives CASSGFLQAGSRAKNIQYF. Using reference TRBV18 and TRBJ2-4 for the parts outside the CDR3, the full variable domain is NAGVMQNPRHLVRRRGQEARLRCSPMKGHSHVYWYRQLPEEGLKFMVYLQKENIIDESGMPKERFSAEFPKEGPSILRIQQVVRGDSAAYFCASSGFLQAGSRAKNIQYFGAGTRLSVL.

This clonotype was observed at least ten times. This chain joins TRBV12-3 or TRBV12-4 and TRBJ1-6; D possibly corresponds to TRBD1 (5 bases). The CDR3 sequence is 14 residues long. The V end was cut by 7 bases, the J end by 5 bases, with 12 bases between. In nucleotides, the CDR3 is TGTGCCAGCAAAGGGACGGGTGATAATTCACCCCTCCACTTT. Protein product: CASKGTGDNSPLHF.

This clonotype was seen ten or more times. This chain connects TRBV3-1 to TRBJ1-5; the D is unclear. Germline CDR1 is LGHDT and CDR2 is YNNKEL (reference sequence). Trimming removed 4 bases at V and 4 bases at J, with 11 bases between. There are 14 residues in the CDR3. The CDR3 DNA sequence: TGTGCCAGCAGCCGAACCCTGGGGAATCAGCCCCAGCATTTT. This gives the protein CASSRTLGNQPQHF.

The V and J genes are TRBV12-3 or TRBV12-4 and TRBJ1-5, with no clear D. The CDR3 totals 12 residues. V gave up 6 bases and J gave up 5 bases, with 8 bases separating them. This chain's CDR3 is CASSWEYQPQHF. The CDR3 coding sequence is TGTGCCAGCAGCTGGGAGTATCAGCCCCAGCATTTT.

V gene TRBV4-3 combines with J gene TRBJ2-7; D uncertain. V lost 0 bases and J lost 3, with 12 bases in between. Germline-derived CDR1 and CDR2 are LGHNA and YSLEER. The CDR3 extends over 15 amino acids. The CDR3 DNA follows: TGCGCCAGCAGCCAAGAAAGGAACAGCTTCTACGAGCAGTACTTC. It codes for CASSQERNSFYEQYF.

The sample holds many counts of this clonotype. The rearrangement links TRBV10-3 to TRBJ2-7; D uncertain. Between the trimmed V and J ends, which lost 3 bases and 4 bases, there was a span of 7 bases. The CDR3 runs 12 residues. CDR1 is ENHRY, CDR2 SYGVKD, per germline. This CDR3 is CAISETLYEQYF. The CDR3 DNA sequence: TGTGCCATCAGTGAAACTCTTTACGAGCAGTACTTC.

To note about this clonotype: The germline gene is not matched at one end of the junction; a read error may be the cause. This chain uses TRBV7-2 with TRBJ1-6; D gene unclear. The CDR3 spans 15 residues. CDR1 is SGHTA and CDR2 is FQGNSA in the germline V gene. CDR3 sequence (DNA): TGTGCCAGCAGCGTAGCCCCCGGGGAAGGTTCACCCCTCCACTTT. This codes for CASSVAPGEGSPLHF.

This clonotype was counted ten times or more. This chain links TRBV7-2 with TRBJ1-1; D may be TRBD1 (5 bases). V was cut by 8 bases and J by 2 bases, with 12 bases left in between. This CDR3 has 13 amino acids. Germline CDR1 is SGHTA and CDR2 is FQGNSA. CDR3 amino acids: CASSAGINTEAFF. CDR3 DNA sequence: TGTGCCAGCTCCGCAGGGATAAACACTGAAGCTTTCTTT.

At least ten counts were recorded for this clonotype. The chain is built from TRBV30 and TRBJ2-7; 11 bases are shared with TRBD2. Germline CDR1 and CDR2: GTSNPN and SVGIG (reference sequence). With 2 bases clipped from V and 3 bases from J, the junction kept 3 bases outside the gene matches. The CDR3 length is 14 residues. This chain's CDR3 is CAWSIGTSGYEQYF. Written as DNA, the CDR3 is TGTGCCTGGAGTATTGGGACTAGCGGCTACGAGCAGTACTTC.

The V call is TRBV7-9, the J call TRBJ1-6; D might be TRBD1 (5 bases). Germline V gene sequence: CDR1 SEHNR, CDR2 FQNEAQ (reference sequence). Trimming removed 2 bases at V and 7 bases at J, with 9 bases between. CDR3 length equals 14 residues. The CDR3 reads CASSLLTVNSPLHF. DNA for the CDR3: TGTGCCAGCAGCTTACTGACAGTCAATTCACCCCTCCACTTT.

The chain recombines TRBV28 with TRBJ2-5; no clear D. CDR3 length equals 16 residues. V lost 2 bases to trimming and J lost 3 bases, with 16 bases between them. Germline V gene data show CDR1 as MDHEN and CDR2 as SYDVKM. The DNA for the CDR3 is TGTGCCAGCAGTTTACGCGATTATCGGTTAAAAGAGACCCAGTACTTC. Translating gives CASSLRDYRLKETQYF.

The chain uses TRBV28 and TRBJ2-3; D is undetermined. This CDR3 region has 15 residues. Trimming shortened V by 3 bases and J by 6 bases, and 16 bases separated the two germline ends. The germline V gene encodes CDR1 MDHEN and CDR2 SYDVKM. The CDR3 sequence: CASSFYLGPRDTQYF. The CDR3 coding sequence is TGTGCCAGCAGTTTTTATCTTGGGCCCAGGGATACGCAGTATTTT.

This clonotype was observed at least ten times. The chain combines TRBV28 with TRBJ2-7; a possible D gene is TRBD2 (7 bases). The CDR3 is 13 residues long. Deletions cut 4 bases from V and 4 bases from J, with 11 bases between. The V gene's germline CDR1 is MDHEN and CDR2 SYDVKM. The CDR3 DNA is TGTGCCAGCAGTTCCCGGGGGGCGTACGAGCAGTACTTC. It yields the protein CASSSRGAYEQYF.